A single sample gave rise to the 6 T cell receptor beta chains below, sequenced in a study of OX40 agonist ivuxolimab in advanced cancers. The table came from immunoSEQ multiplex PCR; TCRdb's copy has only in-frame clones and leaves some out. The data hold under 100,000 clones, with approximately 80% observed a single time. The sequencing used CD4+ or CD8+ T cells sorted from blood, collected in a trial of the OX40 agonist ivuxolimab. These receptors all stem from an adult with an advanced solid tumor such as melanoma, head and neck, liver or kidney cancer.

A word on this clone: Other DNA sequences in the same sample also yield this CDR3. V is TRBV28 and J is TRBJ1-1; 11 positions match TRBD1. CDR1 and CDR2 from the germline V gene are MDHEN and SYDVKM. J was trimmed by 3 bases and V by 3 bases; bases with no gene match: 3. The CDR3 runs to 15 residues. CDR3 in amino acids: CASSLGGQGDTEAFF. The CDR3 region has the DNA TGTGCCAGCAGTTTGGGGGGACAGGGGGACACTGAAGCTTTCTTT.

The chain is built from TRBV4-2 and TRBJ2-3; TRBD2 matches 8 bases. V lost 0 bases, J lost 4 bases, and 12 bases stayed unmatched. The CDR3 is 18 residues long. CDR1 is LGHNA, CDR2 YNFKEQ, per germline. In DNA, the CDR3 is TGTGCCAGCAGCCAAGAGGGGACCAGCGGGAGAGTTGCAGATACGCAGTATTTT. Translation: CASSQEGTSGRVADTQYF.

V and J are TRBV27 and TRBJ2-1; no definite D call. The CDR3 is 15 amino acids. Germline V CDR1 and CDR2: MNHEY, SMNVEV (reference sequence). V gave up 0 bases and J gave up 4 bases, with 10 bases separating them. CDR3 in DNA: TGTGCCAGCAGTTTATCCCAAACCTTGTACAATGAGCAGTTCTTC. This sequence encodes CASSLSQTLYNEQFF.

The chain has TRBV6-5 and TRBJ2-4, with 8 bases aligning to TRBD1. The CDR3 is 16 amino acids. V trimming: 2 bases; J trimming: 4 bases; junction bases outside the gene matches: 7. Per the germline V gene, CDR1 is MNHEY and CDR2 is SVGAGI. CDR3 region: CASSYHPGQAKNIQYF. Written as DNA, the CDR3 is TGTGCCAGCAGTTACCACCCGGGACAGGCTAAAAACATTCAGTACTTC.

The rearrangement joins TRBV5-1 to TRBJ2-7; weak D call: TRBD1 (5 bases). The CDR3 runs to 13 residues. Germline assignment: CDR1 SGHRS and CDR2 YFSETQ. The V gene lost 5 bases and the J gene lost 4 bases, with 13 bases spanning the gap. This CDR3 reads CASREGVEYEQYF. In DNA, the CDR3 is TGCGCCAGCAGGGAAGGGGTGGAATACGAGCAGTACTTC.

V is TRBV14 and J is TRBJ1-2; D remains ambiguous. V lost 8 bases, J lost 6 bases, and 28 bases lay in between. The CDR3 spans 17 residues. Germline-derived CDR1 and CDR2 are SGHDN and FVKESK. CDR3 sequence reads: CASGDQDTILIGNGYTF. Here the CDR3 DNA reads TGTGCCAGCGGGGATCAAGACACGATCTTGATCGGGAATGGCTACACCTTC.